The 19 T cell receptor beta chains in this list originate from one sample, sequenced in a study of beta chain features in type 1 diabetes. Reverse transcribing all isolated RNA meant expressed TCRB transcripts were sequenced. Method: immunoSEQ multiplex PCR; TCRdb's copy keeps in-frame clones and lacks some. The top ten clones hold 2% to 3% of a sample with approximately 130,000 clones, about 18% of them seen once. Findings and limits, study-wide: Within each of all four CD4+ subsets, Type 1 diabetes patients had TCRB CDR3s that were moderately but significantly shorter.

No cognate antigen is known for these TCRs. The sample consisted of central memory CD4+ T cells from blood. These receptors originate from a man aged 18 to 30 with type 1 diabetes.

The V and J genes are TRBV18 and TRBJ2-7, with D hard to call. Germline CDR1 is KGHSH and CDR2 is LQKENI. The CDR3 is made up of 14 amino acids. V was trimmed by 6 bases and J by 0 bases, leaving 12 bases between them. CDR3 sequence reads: CASSPSSNSYEQYF. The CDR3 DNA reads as TGTGCCAGCTCTCCCTCGTCAAACTCCTACGAGCAGTACTTC.

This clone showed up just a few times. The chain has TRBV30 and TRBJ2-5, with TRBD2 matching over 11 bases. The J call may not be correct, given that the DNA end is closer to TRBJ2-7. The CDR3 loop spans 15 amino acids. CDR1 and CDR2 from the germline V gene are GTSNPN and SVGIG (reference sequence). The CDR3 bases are TGTGCCTGGAGTACCCGGACTAGCGGGTTCTACGAGCAGTACTTC. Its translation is CAWSTRTSGFYEQYF.

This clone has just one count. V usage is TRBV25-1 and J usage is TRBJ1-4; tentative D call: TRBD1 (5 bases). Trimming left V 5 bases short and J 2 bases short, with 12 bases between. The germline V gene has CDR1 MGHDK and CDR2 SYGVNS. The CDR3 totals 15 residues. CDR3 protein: CASSPTGVTNEKLFF. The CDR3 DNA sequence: TGTGCCAGCAGTCCCACAGGAGTCACTAATGAAAAACTGTTTTTT.

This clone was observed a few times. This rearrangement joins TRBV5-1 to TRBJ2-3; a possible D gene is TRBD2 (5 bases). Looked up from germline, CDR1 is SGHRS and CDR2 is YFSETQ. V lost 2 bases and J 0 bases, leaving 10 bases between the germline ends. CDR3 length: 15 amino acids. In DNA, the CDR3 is TGCGCCAGCAGCTTCTACGGGGTTAGCACAGATACGCAGTATTTT. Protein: CASSFYGVSTDTQYF.

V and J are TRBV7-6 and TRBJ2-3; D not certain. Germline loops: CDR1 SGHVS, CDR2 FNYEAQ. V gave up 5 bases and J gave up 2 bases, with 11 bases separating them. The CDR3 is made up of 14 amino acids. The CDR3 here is CASSPMDLTDTQYF. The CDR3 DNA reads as TGTGCCAGCAGCCCGATGGACCTCACAGATACGCAGTATTTT. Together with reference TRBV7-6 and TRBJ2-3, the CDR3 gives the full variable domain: GAGVSQSPRYKVTKRGQDVALRCDPISGHVSLYWYRQALGQGPEFLTYFNYEAQQDKSGLPNDRFSAERPEGSISTLTIQRTEQRDSAMYRCASSPMDLTDTQYFGPGTRLTVL.

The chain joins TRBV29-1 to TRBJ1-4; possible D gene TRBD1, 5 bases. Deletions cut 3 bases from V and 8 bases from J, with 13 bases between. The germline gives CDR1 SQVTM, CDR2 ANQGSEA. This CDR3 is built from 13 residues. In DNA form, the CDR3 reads TGCAGCGTTGATGAGCCCCCAGGGGAAAAACTGTTTTTT. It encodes CSVDEPPGEKLFF.

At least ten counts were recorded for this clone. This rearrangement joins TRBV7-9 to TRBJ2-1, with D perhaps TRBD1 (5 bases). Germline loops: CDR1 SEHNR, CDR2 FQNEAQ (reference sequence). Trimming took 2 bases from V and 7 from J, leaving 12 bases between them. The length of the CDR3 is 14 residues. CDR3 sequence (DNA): TGTGCCAGCAGCTTACTGCAGGGTGGAAATGAGCAGTTCTTC. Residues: CASSLLQGGNEQFF.

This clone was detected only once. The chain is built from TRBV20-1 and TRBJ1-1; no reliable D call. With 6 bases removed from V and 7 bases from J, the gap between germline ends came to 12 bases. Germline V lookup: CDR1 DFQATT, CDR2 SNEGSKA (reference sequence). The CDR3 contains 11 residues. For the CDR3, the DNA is TGCAGTGCCACATACTCCGGTGAAGCTTTCTTT. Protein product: CSATYSGEAFF.

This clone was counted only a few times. CDR3 sequence (DNA): TGTGCCAGCAGTGCGGGACAGGGTTACGGCTACACCTTC. Residues: CASSAGQGYGYTF. The V gene is TRBV28, the J gene TRBJ1-2; 9 nucleotides agree with TRBD1. V was pared by 5 bases and J by 8 bases, with 6 bases of the junction left unmatched. The length of the CDR3 is 13 residues. The germline gives CDR1 MDHEN, CDR2 SYDVKM.

CDR3 sequence reads: CASSLGTGQGGYTF. In nucleotides, the CDR3 is TGTGCCAGCAGCCTTGGGACAGGGCAAGGCGGCTACACCTTC. V is TRBV7-9 and J is TRBJ1-2; 9 bases are shared with TRBD1. Losses at the gene ends were 5 bases for V and 8 bases for J; bases not matched to a gene: 9. The germline V gene has CDR1 SEHNR and CDR2 FQNEAQ (reference sequence). The CDR3 runs 14 residues.

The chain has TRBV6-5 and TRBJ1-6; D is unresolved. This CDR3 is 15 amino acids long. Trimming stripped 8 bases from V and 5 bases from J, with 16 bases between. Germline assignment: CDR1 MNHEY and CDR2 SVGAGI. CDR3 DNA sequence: TGTGCCAGCGCGTTACGGATTACAGATAATTCACCCCTCCACTTT. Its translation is CASALRITDNSPLHF.

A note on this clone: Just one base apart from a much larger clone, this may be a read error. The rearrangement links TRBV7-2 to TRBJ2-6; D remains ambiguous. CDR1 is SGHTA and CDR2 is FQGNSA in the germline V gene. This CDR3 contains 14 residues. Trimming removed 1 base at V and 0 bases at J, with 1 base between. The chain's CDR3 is CASSLDSGANVLTF. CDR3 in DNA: TGTGCCAGCAGCTTAGACTCTGGGGCCAACGTCCTGACTTTC.

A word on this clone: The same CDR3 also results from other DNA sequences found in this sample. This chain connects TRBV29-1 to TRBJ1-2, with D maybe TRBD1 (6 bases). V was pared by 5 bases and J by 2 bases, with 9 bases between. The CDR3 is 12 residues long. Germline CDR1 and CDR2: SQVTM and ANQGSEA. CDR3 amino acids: CSVSGQNYGYTF. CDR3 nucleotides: TGCAGCGTTTCTGGACAGAACTATGGCTACACCTTC.

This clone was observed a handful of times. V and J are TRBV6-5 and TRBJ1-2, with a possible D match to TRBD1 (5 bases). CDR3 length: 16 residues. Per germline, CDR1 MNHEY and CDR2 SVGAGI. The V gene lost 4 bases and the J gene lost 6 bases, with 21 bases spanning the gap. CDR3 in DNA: TGTGCCAGCAGTTTCTCGATGCCAGGGAGAGGGGATGGCTACACCTTC. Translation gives CASSFSMPGRGDGYTF.

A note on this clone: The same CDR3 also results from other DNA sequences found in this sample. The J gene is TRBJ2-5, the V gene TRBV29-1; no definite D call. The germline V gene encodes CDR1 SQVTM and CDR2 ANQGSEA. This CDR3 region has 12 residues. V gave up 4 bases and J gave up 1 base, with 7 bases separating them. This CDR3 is CSVGQRQETQYF. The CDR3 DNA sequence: TGCAGCGTTGGCCAGCGCCAAGAGACCCAGTACTTC.

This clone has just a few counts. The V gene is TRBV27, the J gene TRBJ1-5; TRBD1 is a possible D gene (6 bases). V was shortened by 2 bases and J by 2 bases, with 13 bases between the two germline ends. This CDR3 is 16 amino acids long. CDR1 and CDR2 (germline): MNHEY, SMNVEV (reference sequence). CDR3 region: CASSLRARQGNQPQHF. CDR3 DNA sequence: TGTGCCAGCAGTTTAAGGGCTAGACAGGGCAATCAGCCCCAGCATTTT.

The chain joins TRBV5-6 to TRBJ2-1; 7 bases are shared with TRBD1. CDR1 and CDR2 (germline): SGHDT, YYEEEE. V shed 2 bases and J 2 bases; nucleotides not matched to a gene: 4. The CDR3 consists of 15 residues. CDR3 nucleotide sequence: TGTGCCAGCAGCTTACGCCAGGGGGCCTACAATGAGCAGTTCTTC. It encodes CASSLRQGAYNEQFF.

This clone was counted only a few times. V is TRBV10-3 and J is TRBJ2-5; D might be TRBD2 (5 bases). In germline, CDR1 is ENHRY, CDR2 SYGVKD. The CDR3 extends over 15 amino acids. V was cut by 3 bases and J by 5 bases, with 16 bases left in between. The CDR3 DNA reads TGTGCCATCAGTGAAAGGATGGATCCGGGGGAGACCCAGTACTTC. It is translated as CAISERMDPGETQYF.

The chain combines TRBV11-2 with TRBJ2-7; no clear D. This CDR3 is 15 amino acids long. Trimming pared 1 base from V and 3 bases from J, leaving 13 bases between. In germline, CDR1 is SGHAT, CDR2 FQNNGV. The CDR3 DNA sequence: TGTGCCAGCAGCTTAGGTTCTAGGGCCTACTACGAGCAGTACTTC. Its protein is CASSLGSRAYYEQYF.